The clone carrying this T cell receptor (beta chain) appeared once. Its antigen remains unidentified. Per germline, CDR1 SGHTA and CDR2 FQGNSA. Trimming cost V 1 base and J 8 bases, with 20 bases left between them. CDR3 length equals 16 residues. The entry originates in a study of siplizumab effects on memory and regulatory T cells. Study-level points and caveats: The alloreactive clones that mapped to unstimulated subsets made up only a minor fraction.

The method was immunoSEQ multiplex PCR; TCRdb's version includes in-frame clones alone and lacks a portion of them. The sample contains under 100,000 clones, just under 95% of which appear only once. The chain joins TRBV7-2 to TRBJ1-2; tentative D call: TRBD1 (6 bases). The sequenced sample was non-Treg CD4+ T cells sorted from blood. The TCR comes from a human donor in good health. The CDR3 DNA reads TGTGCCAGCAGCTTAGTGGGAGGGGGAGGGGCGCAGGGCTACACCTTC. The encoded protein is CASSLVGGGGAQGYTF.